Below are 28 T cell receptor beta chains sequenced from a single sample in a study of human T cells and chemical hapten exposure. Sample time point: pre-sensitization, week 0. The treatment denotes: therapeutic diphenylcyclopropenone sensitization with weekly scalp DPC. Using its own MiXCR run on the RACE reads, TCRdb lists one record per CDR3 protein. Among roughly 60,000 distinct CDR3 sequences listed, roughly 6.7% were seen once. The source material was whole blood, sampled in connection with sensitization to the hapten diphenylcyclopropenone (DPC). The receptors were sampled from a woman between 25 and 40 years old with alopecia areata. Some clones in this sample may be carry-over from other donors' samples.

This clonotype turned up a few times. The CDR3 loop reads CASSLARGLYNEQFF. DNA for the CDR3: TGTGCCAGCAGCTTAGCGCGGGGACTATACAATGAGCAGTTCTTC. The chain joins TRBV7-6 to TRBJ2-1, with 7 bases lining up with TRBD2. V trimming: 0 bases; J trimming: 4 bases; junction bases outside the gene matches: 3. The CDR3 extends over 15 amino acids. CDR1 and CDR2 (germline): SGHVS, FNYEAQ.

This clonotype was recorded at least ten times. The chain has TRBV9 and TRBJ2-5, with no clear D. Germline V lookup: CDR1 SGDLS, CDR2 YYNGEE. The CDR3 covers 14 residues. V lost 0 bases and J lost 7, with 13 bases in between. CDR3 nucleotide sequence: TGTGCCAGCAGCGTAGAGGGCGGCCCAGGGACCCAGTACTTC. Translation: CASSVEGGPGTQYF.

The chain has TRBV6-1 and TRBJ1-1, with 11 bases matching TRBD1. The trim removed 2 bases at V and 8 bases at J, leaving 7 bases unmatched. Germline V lookup: CDR1 MNHNS, CDR2 SASEGT. The CDR3 length is 15 residues. DNA for the CDR3: TGTGCCAGCAGTGAACCGGGACAGGGGGGTTTCGAAGCTTTCTTT. This translates into CASSEPGQGGFEAFF.

This clonotype appeared many times. V and J are TRBV20-1 and TRBJ2-7; the D gene could be TRBD1 or TRBD2 (5 bases each). The germline V gene has CDR1 DFQATT and CDR2 SNEGSKA (reference sequence). Trimming took 6 bases from V and 2 from J, leaving 11 bases between them. The CDR3 contains 12 residues. The CDR3, as DNA: TGCAGTGCCGGGACGGCAGCCTACGAGCAGTACTTC. It codes for CSAGTAAYEQYF.

The chain has TRBV6-6 and TRBJ2-7; 11 bases are shared with TRBD2. The junction had 9 bases not matched to a gene; V was cut back by 5 bases and J by 3 bases. The CDR3 loop spans 16 amino acids. CDR1 MNHNY and CDR2 SVGAGI come from the germline V gene (reference sequence). CDR3: CASSPVAGGNFYEQYF. As DNA, the CDR3 is TGTGCCAGCAGTCCAGTAGCGGGGGGGAACTTCTACGAGCAGTACTTC.

At least ten counts were recorded for this clonotype. This sequence joins TRBV5-4 and TRBJ2-6; D might be TRBD1 or TRBD2, each matching 5 bases. CDR1 is SGHNT and CDR2 is YYREEE in the germline V gene (reference sequence). The CDR3 spans 20 residues. The V end was cut by 1 base, the J end by 2 bases, with 22 bases between. The DNA for the CDR3 is TGTGCCAGCAGCTTGAAGCGAGAGACATCGAGGGGTCCTGGGGCCAACGTCCTGACTTTC. Its protein is CASSLKRETSRGPGANVLTF.

This clonotype was found many times. This sequence joins TRBV28 and TRBJ1-3; D gene unclear. The ends were cut back, 3 bases at V and 0 bases at J, with 12 bases in the middle. Germline V CDR1 and CDR2: MDHEN, SYDVKM. The CDR3 totals 16 residues. CDR3 sequence reads: CASSFSSASSGNTIYF. CDR3 sequence (DNA): TGTGCCAGCAGTTTCTCCTCCGCGAGCTCTGGAAACACCATATATTTT.

Ten or more counts support this clonotype. The chain combines TRBV20-1 with TRBJ2-1, with 14 bases identical to TRBD2. The CDR3 has 16 amino acids. Losses at the gene ends were 5 bases for V and 7 bases for J; bases not matched to a gene: 10. CDR1 and CDR2 (germline): DFQATT, SNEGSKA (reference sequence). The CDR3 region is CSARPGTSGGVNEQFF. The CDR3 nucleotides are TGCAGTGCTCGCCCGGGGACTAGCGGGGGCGTGAATGAGCAGTTCTTC.

The table lists this clonotype with a few counts. The rearrangement joins TRBV12-3 or TRBV12-4 to TRBJ2-2; no firm D call. CDR3 length: 14 residues. V was clipped by 7 bases and J by 1 base, with 10 bases between them. Here the CDR3 reads CASTKTENTGELFF. The CDR3 DNA follows: TGTGCCAGCACAAAAACTGAGAACACCGGGGAGCTGTTTTTT.

This clonotype has at least ten counts. The chain couples TRBV5-1 to TRBJ2-5; D uncertain. V was cut by 0 bases and J by 5 bases, with 5 bases left in between. The CDR3 runs to 12 residues. Germline V gene lookup returns CDR1 SGHRS and CDR2 YFSETQ. CDR3 nucleotides: TGCGCCAGCAGCTTGGAGGACGAGACCCAGTACTTC. Protein: CASSLEDETQYF.

This clonotype was recorded at least ten times. This chain joins TRBV20-1 and TRBJ1-4; possible D gene TRBD1, 6 bases. The CDR3 contains 13 residues. The V end lost 2 bases, the J end lost 4 bases, and 8 bases lay between the germline ends. The germline CDR1 and CDR2 sequences are DFQATT and SNEGSKA (reference sequence). The CDR3 sequence: CSARQGNNEKLFF. Here the CDR3 DNA reads TGCAGTGCTAGACAGGGGAATAATGAAAAACTGTTTTTT.

As to this clonotype: One base away lies a much larger clone, so this may be a sequencing read error. The chain employs TRBV20-1 and TRBJ1-5, with a tentative D call TRBD1 (6 bases). The CDR3 is 14 amino acids. The germline gives CDR1 DFQATT, CDR2 SNEGSKA (reference sequence). In nucleotides, the CDR3 is TGCAGTGCTAGAGGGGGGCCGAGCAATCAGTCCCAGCATTTT. Translation: CSARGGPSNQSQHF.

The rearrangement joins TRBV12-3 or TRBV12-4 to TRBJ1-2, with TRBD1 as a possible D gene (6 bases). CDR3 length: 15 amino acids. The V end lost 7 bases, the J end lost 4 bases, and 19 bases lay between the germline ends. CDR3: CASTVRGGYVYGYTF. CDR3 in DNA: TGTGCCAGCACCGTGAGGGGGGGGTATGTCTATGGCTACACCTTC.

This clonotype has just a few counts. This sequence joins TRBV3-1 and TRBJ1-2; 8 bases line up with TRBD1. The ends lost 1 base at V and 3 bases at J; junction bases unmatched: 4. CDR1 is LGHDT, CDR2 YNNKEL, per germline (reference sequence). The CDR3 covers 15 residues. For the CDR3, the DNA is TGTGCCAGCAGCCAAGCCCCAGGGGGCCACTATGGCTACACCTTC. As protein: CASSQAPGGHYGYTF.

This clonotype was seen repeatedly, ten times or more. The CDR3 region has the DNA TGCGCCAGCAGCTTGGCCAGTGGGACAGCAATCTATGGCTACACCTTC. It encodes CASSLASGTAIYGYTF. The V gene is TRBV5-1, the J gene TRBJ1-2; 7 bases align to TRBD1. The CDR3 runs 16 residues. From germline, CDR1 is SGHRS and CDR2 YFSETQ. J gave up 4 bases and V 0 bases, and 9 bases lay outside the gene matches.

The V and J genes are TRBV9 and TRBJ1-1; TRBD1 matches 9 bases. Germline CDR1 reads SGDLS; CDR2 reads YYNGEE. The CDR3 is 19 residues long. Trimming at V came to 3 bases and at J to 3 bases, leaving 18 bases not matched to a gene. CDR3 bases: TGTGCCAGCAGCGGAGTTCTGGGGACAGGGCGCCCGCAGGACACTGAAGCTTTCTTT. Protein: CASSGVLGTGRPQDTEAFF.

There are many counts of this clonotype. V gene TRBV7-9 combines with J gene TRBJ2-2, with D hard to call. Germline V gene lookup returns CDR1 SEHNR and CDR2 FQNEAQ (reference sequence). CDR3 length equals 15 residues. V was trimmed by 2 bases and J by 3 bases, leaving 10 bases between them. The CDR3 nucleotides are TGTGCCAGCAGCTTACTACTTCAGTACACCGGGGAGCTGTTTTTT. It yields the protein CASSLLLQYTGELFF. Variable domain in full (rest from reference TRBV7-9 and TRBJ2-2): DTGVSQNPRHKITKRGQNVTFRCDPISEHNRLYWYRQTLGQGPEFLTYFQNEAQLEKSRLLSDRFSAERPKGSFSTLEIQRTEQGDSAMYLCASSLLLQYTGELFFGEGSRLTVL.

This clonotype was seen at least ten times. The chain links TRBV12-3 or TRBV12-4 to TRBJ1-1; no firm D call. The germline V and J ends were trimmed by 3 bases and 4 bases, with 9 bases remaining between them. The CDR3 consists of 13 residues. DNA of the CDR3: TGTGCCAGCAGTTTGAACGAAGGCACTGAAGCTTTCTTT. Translation gives CASSLNEGTEAFF.

This clonotype showed up many times. The chain recombines TRBV29-1 with TRBJ2-7; perhaps TRBD1 as D (5 bases). Between the trimmed V and J ends, which lost 8 bases and 5 bases, there was a span of 16 bases. The germline V gene has CDR1 SQVTM and CDR2 ANQGSEA. The CDR3 loop spans 12 amino acids. The CDR3 spells CSSKGRPDEQYF. CDR3 nucleotides: TGCAGCTCGAAGGGGCGGCCTGACGAGCAGTACTTC.

This clonotype was recorded many times. The chain joins TRBV20-1 to TRBJ2-7; 7 nucleotides line up with TRBD2. V shed 2 bases and J 2 bases; nucleotides not matched to a gene: 6. This CDR3 contains 14 residues. Germline V CDR1 and CDR2: DFQATT, SNEGSKA (reference sequence). The DNA for the CDR3 is TGCAGTGCTAGACGGCCTAGCGGCCCCTACGAGCAGTACTTC. Its protein product is CSARRPSGPYEQYF.

This clonotype has at least ten counts. The V call is TRBV7-7, the J call TRBJ2-3, with 7 bases matching TRBD1. Germline V CDR1 and CDR2: SSHAT, FNYEAQ (reference sequence). V shed 1 base and J 1 base; nucleotides not matched to a gene: 5. CDR3 length: 16 residues. The CDR3 loop is CASSLGGQLGTDTQYF. DNA for the CDR3: TGTGCCAGCAGCTTAGGGGGACAGTTGGGCACAGATACGCAGTATTTT.

This clonotype was observed at least ten times. This sequence joins TRBV2 and TRBJ1-5; D remains unclear. Trimming removed 3 bases at V and 6 bases at J, with 9 bases between. The V gene's germline CDR1 is SNHLY and CDR2 FYNNEI. This CDR3 is built from 13 residues. The CDR3 here is CASSESEVQPQHF. CDR3 in DNA: TGTGCCAGCAGTGAGAGCGAGGTTCAGCCCCAGCATTTT. Complete variable domain (other parts from reference TRBV2 and TRBJ1-5): EPEVTQTPSHQVTQMGQEVILRCVPISNHLYFYWYRQILGQKVEFLVSFYNNEISEKSEIFDDQFSVERPDGSNFTLKIRSTKLEDSAMYFCASSESEVQPQHFGDGTRLSIL.

This clonotype was observed at least ten times. The genes are TRBV14 and TRBJ1-5; 7 positions match TRBD1. Unmatched junction bases numbered 3, after V lost 5 bases and J lost 5 bases. Germline V gene sequence: CDR1 SGHDN, CDR2 FVKESK. The CDR3 runs to 13 residues. Written as DNA, the CDR3 is TGTGCCAGCAGCTACACAGGGGATCAGCCCCAGCATTTT. Translated: CASSYTGDQPQHF.

The chain is built from TRBV7-9 and TRBJ1-1; no clear D. The CDR3 contains 13 residues. Germline V lookup: CDR1 SEHNR, CDR2 FQNEAQ (reference sequence). With 2 bases removed from V and 2 bases from J, the gap between germline ends came to 6 bases. The chain's CDR3 is CASSLYINTEAFF. The DNA of the CDR3 is TGTGCCAGCAGCTTATACATTAACACTGAAGCTTTCTTT.

There are many counts of this clonotype. The rearrangement uses TRBV12-3 or TRBV12-4 and TRBJ1-5; D is undetermined. Trimming cost V 3 bases and J 4 bases, with 4 bases left between them. The CDR3 has 12 residues. DNA of the CDR3: TGTGCCAGCAGTTTTCTAAATCAGCCCCAGCATTTT. Amino acid sequence: CASSFLNQPQHF.

This clonotype came up many times. This chain uses TRBV29-1 with TRBJ1-2; D might be TRBD1 (6 bases). CDR3 length equals 14 residues. Trimming removed 2 bases from V and 4 bases from J, with 14 bases in between. Germline CDR1 SQVTM, CDR2 ANQGSEA. CDR3 residues: CSVESGDGGYGYTF. CDR3 nucleotides: TGCAGCGTTGAATCAGGGGACGGGGGCTATGGCTACACCTTC.

This clonotype came up many times. CDR3 loop: CASSQGTSEETQYF. In DNA, the CDR3 is TGTGCCAGCAGCCAAGGGACTAGCGAAGAGACCCAGTACTTC. The chain employs TRBV11-3 and TRBJ2-5, with TRBD2 matching 10 bases. There are 14 residues in the CDR3. CDR1 is SGHNT and CDR2 is YENEEA in the germline V gene. V trimming: 5 bases; J trimming: 3 bases; junction bases outside the gene matches: 3.

This clonotype turned up a few times. DNA of the CDR3: TGTGCCAGCAGCTCTGACAGGAGCAATCAGCCCCAGCATTTT. Protein product: CASSSDRSNQPQHF. The gene calls are TRBV7-9 and TRBJ1-5; possible D gene TRBD1, 6 bases. CDR3 length: 14 amino acids. Germline CDR1 SEHNR, CDR2 FQNEAQ (reference sequence). Trimming cost V 4 bases and J 1 base, with 8 bases left between them.